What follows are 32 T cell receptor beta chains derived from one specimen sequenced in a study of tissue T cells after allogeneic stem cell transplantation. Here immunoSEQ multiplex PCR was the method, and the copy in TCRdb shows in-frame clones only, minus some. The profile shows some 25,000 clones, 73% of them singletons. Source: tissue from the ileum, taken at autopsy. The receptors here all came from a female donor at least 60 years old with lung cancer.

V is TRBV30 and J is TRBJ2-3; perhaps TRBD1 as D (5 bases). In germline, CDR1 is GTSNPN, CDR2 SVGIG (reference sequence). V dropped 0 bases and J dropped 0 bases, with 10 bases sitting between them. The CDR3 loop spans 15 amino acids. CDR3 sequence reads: CAWSVPRQSTDTQYF. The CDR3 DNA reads TGTGCCTGGAGTGTACCCCGACAGAGCACAGATACGCAGTATTTT.

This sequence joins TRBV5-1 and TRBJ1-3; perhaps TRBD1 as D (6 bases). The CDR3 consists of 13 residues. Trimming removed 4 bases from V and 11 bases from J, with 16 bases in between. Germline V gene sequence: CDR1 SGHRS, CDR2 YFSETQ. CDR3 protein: CASSLGSGDPIYF. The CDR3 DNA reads TGCGCCAGCAGCCTGGGGTCAGGGGACCCCATATATTTT.

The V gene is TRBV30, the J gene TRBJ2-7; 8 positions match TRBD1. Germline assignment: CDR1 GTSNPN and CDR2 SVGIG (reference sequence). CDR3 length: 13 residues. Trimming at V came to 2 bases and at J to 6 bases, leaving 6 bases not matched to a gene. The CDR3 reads CAWSFSRGREQYF. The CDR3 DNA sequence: TGTGCCTGGAGTTTCTCCAGGGGGCGCGAGCAGTACTTC.

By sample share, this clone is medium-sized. The CDR3 nucleotides read TGTGCCAGCAGCGTCCGGGACAGGGGGTCCTACAATGAGCAGTTCTTC. Amino acids: CASSVRDRGSYNEQFF. The genes are TRBV7-2 and TRBJ2-1, with TRBD1 identical over 11 bases. CDR1 SGHTA and CDR2 FQGNSA come from the germline V gene. V trimming: 5 bases; J trimming: 1 base; junction bases outside the gene matches: 4. This CDR3 is 16 amino acids long.

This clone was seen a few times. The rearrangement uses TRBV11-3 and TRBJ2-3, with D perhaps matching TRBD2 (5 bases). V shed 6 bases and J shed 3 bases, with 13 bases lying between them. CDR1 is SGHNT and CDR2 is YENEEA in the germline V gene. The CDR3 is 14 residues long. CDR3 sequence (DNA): TGTGCCAGCAGATGGGTAGCGAGTACAGATACGCAGTATTTT. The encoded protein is CASRWVASTDTQYF. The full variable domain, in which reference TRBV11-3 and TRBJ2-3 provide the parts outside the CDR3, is EAGVVQSPRYKIIEKKQPVAFWCNPISGHNTLYWYLQNLGQGPELLIRYENEEAVDDSQLPKDRFSAERLKGVDSTLKIQPAELGDSAVYLCASRWVASTDTQYFGPGTRLTVL.

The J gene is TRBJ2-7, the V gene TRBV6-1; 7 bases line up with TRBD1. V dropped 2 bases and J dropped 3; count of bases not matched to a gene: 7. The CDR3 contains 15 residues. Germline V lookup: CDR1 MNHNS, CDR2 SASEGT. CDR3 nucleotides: TGTGCCAGCAGTGAACTAGGGACAGTCTACTACGAGCAGTACTTC. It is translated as CASSELGTVYYEQYF.

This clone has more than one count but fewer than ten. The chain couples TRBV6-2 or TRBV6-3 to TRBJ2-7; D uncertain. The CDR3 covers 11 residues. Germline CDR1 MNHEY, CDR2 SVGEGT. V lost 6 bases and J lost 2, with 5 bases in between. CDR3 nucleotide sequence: TGTGCCAGCAGCATCGCCTACGAGCAGTACTTC. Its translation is CASSIAYEQYF.

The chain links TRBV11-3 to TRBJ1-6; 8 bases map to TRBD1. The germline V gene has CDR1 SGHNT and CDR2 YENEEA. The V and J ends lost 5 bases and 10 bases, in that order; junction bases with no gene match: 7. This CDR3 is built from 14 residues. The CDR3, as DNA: TGTGCCAGCAGCATACTGACAGGGGAATCACCCCTCCACTTT. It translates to CASSILTGESPLHF.

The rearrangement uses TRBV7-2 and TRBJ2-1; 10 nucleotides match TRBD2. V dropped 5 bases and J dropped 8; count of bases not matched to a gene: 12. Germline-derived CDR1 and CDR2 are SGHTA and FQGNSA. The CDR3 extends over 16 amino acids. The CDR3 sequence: CASSPRSGRLRDEQFF. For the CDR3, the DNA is TGTGCCAGCAGCCCCCGTAGCGGGAGGCTTCGGGATGAGCAGTTCTTC.

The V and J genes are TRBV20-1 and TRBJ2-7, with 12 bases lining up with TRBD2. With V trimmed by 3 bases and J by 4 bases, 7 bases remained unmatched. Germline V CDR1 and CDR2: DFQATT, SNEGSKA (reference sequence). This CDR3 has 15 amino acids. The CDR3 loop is CSASPGTSGSYEQYF. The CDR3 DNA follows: TGCAGTGCTAGTCCTGGGACTAGCGGGTCTTACGAGCAGTACTTC.

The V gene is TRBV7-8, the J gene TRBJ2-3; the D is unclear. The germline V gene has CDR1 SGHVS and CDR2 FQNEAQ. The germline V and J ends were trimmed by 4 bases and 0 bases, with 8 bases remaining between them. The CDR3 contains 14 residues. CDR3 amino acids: CASSSRDSTDTQYF. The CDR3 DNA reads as TGTGCCAGCAGCTCCAGAGATAGCACAGATACGCAGTATTTT.

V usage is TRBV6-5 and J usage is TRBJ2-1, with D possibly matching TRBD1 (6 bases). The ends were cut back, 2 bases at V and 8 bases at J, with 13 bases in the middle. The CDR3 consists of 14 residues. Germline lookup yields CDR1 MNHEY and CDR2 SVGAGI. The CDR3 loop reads CASSYGGGGDEQFF. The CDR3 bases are TGTGCCAGCAGTTACGGGGGCGGAGGCGATGAGCAGTTCTTC.

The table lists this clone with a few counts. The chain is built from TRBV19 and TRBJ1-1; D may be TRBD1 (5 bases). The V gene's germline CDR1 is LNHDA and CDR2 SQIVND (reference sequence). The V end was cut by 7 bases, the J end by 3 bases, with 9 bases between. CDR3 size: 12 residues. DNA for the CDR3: TGTGCCAGTAATGAGGGGCACACTGAAGCTTTCTTT. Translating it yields CASNEGHTEAFF.

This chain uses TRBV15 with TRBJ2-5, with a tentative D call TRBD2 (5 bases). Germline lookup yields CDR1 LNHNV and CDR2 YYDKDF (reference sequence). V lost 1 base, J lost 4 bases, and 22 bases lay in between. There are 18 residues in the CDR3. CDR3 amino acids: CATSRGRISASMLETQYF. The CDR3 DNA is TGTGCCACCAGCAGAGGCCGGATTAGCGCCTCCATGTTAGAGACCCAGTACTTC.

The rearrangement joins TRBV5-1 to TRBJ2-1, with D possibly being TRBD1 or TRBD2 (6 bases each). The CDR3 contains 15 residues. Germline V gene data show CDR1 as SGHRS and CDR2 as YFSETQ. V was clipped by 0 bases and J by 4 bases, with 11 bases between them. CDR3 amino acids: CASSLDGGAYNEQFF. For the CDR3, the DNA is TGCGCCAGCAGCTTGGACGGGGGCGCGTACAATGAGCAGTTCTTC.

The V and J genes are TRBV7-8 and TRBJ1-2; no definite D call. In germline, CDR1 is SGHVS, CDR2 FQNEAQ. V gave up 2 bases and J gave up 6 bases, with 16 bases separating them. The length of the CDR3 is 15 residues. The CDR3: CASSLRLRPRDGYTF. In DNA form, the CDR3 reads TGTGCCAGCAGCTTACGGCTGAGACCTAGGGATGGCTACACCTTC.

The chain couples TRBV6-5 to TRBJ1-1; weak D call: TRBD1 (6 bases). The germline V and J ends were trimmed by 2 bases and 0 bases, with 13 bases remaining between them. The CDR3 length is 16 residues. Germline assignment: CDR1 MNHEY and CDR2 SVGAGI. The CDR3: CASSYGGAVMNTEAFF. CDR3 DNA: TGTGCCAGCAGTTACGGGGGGGCAGTGATGAACACTGAAGCTTTCTTT.

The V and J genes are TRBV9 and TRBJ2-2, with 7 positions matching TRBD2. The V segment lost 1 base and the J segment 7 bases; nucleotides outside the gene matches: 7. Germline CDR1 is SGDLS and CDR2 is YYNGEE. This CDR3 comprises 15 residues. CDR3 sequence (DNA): TGTGCCAGCAGCGTAAATCTGGGAGGGGACGGGGAGCTGTTTTTT. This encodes CASSVNLGGDGELFF. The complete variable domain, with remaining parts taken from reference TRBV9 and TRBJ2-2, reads DSGVTQTPKHLITATGQRVTLRCSPRSGDLSVYWYQQSLDQGLQFLIQYYNGEERAKGNILERFSAQQFPDLHSELNLSSLELGDSALYFCASSVNLGGDGELFFGEGSRLTVL.

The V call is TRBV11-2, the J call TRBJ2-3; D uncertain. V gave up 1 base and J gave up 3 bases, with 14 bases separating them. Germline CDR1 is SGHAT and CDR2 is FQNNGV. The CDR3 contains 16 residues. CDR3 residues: CASSLVHSYWTDTQYF. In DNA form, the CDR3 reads TGTGCCAGCAGCTTAGTACACTCTTATTGGACAGATACGCAGTATTTT.

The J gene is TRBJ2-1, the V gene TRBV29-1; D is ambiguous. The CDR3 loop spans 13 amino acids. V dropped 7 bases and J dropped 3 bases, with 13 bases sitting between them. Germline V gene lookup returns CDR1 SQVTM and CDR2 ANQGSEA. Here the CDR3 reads CSARLLLYNEQFF. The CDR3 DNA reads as TGCAGCGCCCGTCTGCTTCTCTACAATGAGCAGTTCTTC.

CDR3 sequence (DNA): TGTGCCAGCAGTAATCGACAGGGGGCGCTTAAGACCCAGTACTTC. This gives the protein CASSNRQGALKTQYF. The chain links TRBV2 to TRBJ2-5, with 10 positions matching TRBD1. The CDR3 spans 15 residues. V lost 5 bases and J lost 6; bases outside the gene matches: 9. CDR1 and CDR2 from the germline V gene are SNHLY and FYNNEI.

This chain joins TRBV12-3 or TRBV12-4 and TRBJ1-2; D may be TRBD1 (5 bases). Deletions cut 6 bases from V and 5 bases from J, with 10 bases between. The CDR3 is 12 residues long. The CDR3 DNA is TGTGCCAGCAGCGATCGACAGTATGGCTACACCTTC. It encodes CASSDRQYGYTF.

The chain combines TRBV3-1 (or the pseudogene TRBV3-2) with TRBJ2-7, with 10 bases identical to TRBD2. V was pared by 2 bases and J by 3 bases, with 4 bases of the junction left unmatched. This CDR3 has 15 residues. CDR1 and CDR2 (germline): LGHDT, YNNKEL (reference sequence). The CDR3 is CASSQTSGTYYEQYF. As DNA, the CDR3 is TGTGCCAGCAGCCAAACTAGCGGGACGTACTACGAGCAGTACTTC.

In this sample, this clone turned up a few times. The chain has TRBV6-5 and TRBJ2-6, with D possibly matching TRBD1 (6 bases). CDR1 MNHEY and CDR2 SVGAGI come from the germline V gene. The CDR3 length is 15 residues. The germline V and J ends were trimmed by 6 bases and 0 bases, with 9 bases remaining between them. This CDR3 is CASSRQDSGANVLTF. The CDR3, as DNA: TGTGCCAGCAGCAGACAGGACTCTGGGGCCAACGTCCTGACTTTC.

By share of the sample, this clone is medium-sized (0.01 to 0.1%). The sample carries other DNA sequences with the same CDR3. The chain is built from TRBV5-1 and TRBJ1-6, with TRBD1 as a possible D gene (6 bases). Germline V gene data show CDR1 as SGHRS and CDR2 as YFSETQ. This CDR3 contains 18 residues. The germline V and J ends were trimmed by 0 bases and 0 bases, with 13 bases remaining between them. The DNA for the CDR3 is TGCGCCAGCAGCTTGGCGGGGGCAGGGAGCTCCTATAATTCACCCCTCCACTTT. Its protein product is CASSLAGAGSSYNSPLHF.

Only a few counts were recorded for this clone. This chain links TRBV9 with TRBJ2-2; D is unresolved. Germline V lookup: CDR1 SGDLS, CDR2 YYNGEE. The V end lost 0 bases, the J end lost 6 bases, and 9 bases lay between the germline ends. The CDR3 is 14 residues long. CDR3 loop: CASSVELRPGELFF. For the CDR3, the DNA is TGTGCCAGCAGCGTAGAACTTCGTCCCGGGGAGCTGTTTTTT.

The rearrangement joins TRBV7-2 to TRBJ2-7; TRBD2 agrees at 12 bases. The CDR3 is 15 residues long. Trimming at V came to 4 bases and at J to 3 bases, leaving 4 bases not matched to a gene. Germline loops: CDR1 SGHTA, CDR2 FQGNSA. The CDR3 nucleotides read TGTGCCAGCAGCTCCCGACTAGCGGGGGACTACGAGCAGTACTTC. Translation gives CASSSRLAGDYEQYF. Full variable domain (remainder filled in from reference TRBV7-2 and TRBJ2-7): GAGVSQSPSNKVTEKGKDVELRCDPISGHTALYWYRQSLGQGLEFLIYFQGNSAPDKSGLPSDRFSAERTGGSVSTLTIQRTQQEDSAVYLCASSSRLAGDYEQYFGPGTRLTVT.

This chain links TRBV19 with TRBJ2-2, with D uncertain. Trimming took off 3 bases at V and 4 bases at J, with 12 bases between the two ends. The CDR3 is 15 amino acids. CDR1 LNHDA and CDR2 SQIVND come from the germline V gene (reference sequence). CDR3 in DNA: TGTGCCAGTAGTATTTTCCCACCGACCACCGGGGAGCTGTTTTTT. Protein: CASSIFPPTTGELFF.

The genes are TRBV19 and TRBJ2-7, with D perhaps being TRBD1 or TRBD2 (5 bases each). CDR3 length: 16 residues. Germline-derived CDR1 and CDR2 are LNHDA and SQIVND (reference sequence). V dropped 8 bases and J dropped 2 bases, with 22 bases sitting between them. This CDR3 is CASAKILGTGPYEQYF. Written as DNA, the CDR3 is TGTGCCAGTGCCAAAATCTTGGGGACGGGACCCTACGAGCAGTACTTC.

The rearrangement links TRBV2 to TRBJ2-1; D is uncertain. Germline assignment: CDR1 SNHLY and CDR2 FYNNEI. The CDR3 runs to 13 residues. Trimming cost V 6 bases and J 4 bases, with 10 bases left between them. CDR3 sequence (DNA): TGTGCCAGCAGCATAGCTATATACAATGAGCAGTTCTTC. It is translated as CASSIAIYNEQFF.

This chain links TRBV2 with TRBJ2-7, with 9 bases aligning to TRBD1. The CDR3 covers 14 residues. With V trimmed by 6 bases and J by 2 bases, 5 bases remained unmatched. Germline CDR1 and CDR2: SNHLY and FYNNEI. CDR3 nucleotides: TGTGCCAGCAGGGCCGGGACAGGGACCTACGAGCAGTACTTC. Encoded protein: CASRAGTGTYEQYF.

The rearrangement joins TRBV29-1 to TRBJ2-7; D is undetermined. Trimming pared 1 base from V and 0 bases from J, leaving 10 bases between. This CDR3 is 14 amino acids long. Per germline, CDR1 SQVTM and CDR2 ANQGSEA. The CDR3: CSVEGEVSSYEQYF. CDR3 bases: TGCAGCGTTGAAGGTGAGGTGAGCTCCTACGAGCAGTACTTC.